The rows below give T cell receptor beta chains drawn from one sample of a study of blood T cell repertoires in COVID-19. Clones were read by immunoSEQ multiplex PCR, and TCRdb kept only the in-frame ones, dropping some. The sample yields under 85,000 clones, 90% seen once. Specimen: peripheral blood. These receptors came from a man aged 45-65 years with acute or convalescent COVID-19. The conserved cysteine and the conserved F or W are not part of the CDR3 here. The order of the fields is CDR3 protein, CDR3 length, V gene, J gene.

cdr3_aa: ASGLVRTETLSYGYT
cdr3_length: 15
v_call: TRBV12-5
j_call: TRBJ1-2

cdr3_aa: ASSNTAGDYEQY
cdr3_length: 12
v_call: TRBV6-5
j_call: TRBJ2-7

cdr3_aa: ASSSSGRASYNEQF
cdr3_length: 14
v_call: TRBV4-3
j_call: TRBJ2-1

cdr3_aa: ASSPGGDEDTQY
cdr3_length: 12
v_call: TRBV7-9
j_call: TRBJ2-3

cdr3_aa: ASSLSGIQLDTQY
cdr3_length: 13
v_call: TRBV7-8
j_call: TRBJ2-3

cdr3_aa: ASSLGGGFMSTDTQY
cdr3_length: 15
v_call: TRBV5-6
j_call: TRBJ2-3

cdr3_aa: ASGQNYGYT
cdr3_length: 9
v_call: TRBV28
j_call: TRBJ1-2

cdr3_aa: ASSHPGGSSGYT
cdr3_length: 12
v_call: TRBV4-1
j_call: TRBJ1-2

cdr3_aa: ATSRAIDRGRQPQH
cdr3_length: 14
v_call: TRBV15
j_call: TRBJ1-5

cdr3_aa: ASSLAGGNTGELF
cdr3_length: 13
v_call: TRBV5-1
j_call: TRBJ2-2

cdr3_aa: ASSLAQTSGSYEQY
cdr3_length: 14
v_call: TRBV5-1
j_call: TRBJ2-7

cdr3_aa: AWSGRPEWDQPQH
cdr3_length: 13
v_call: TRBV30
j_call: TRBJ1-5

cdr3_aa: ASSLVGLGSYEQY
cdr3_length: 13
v_call: TRBV7-2
j_call: TRBJ2-7

cdr3_aa: ASHPGDHSGNTIY
cdr3_length: 13
v_call: TRBV4-1
j_call: TRBJ1-3

cdr3_aa: ATLQAGSDTQY
cdr3_length: 11
v_call: TRBV10-3
j_call: TRBJ2-3

cdr3_aa: ATSGRTGGADTQY
cdr3_length: 13
v_call: TRBV24-1
j_call: TRBJ2-3

cdr3_aa: ASSIKGLAGTTDTQY
cdr3_length: 15
v_call: TRBV19
j_call: TRBJ2-3

cdr3_aa: ASSPRASNDGIQY
cdr3_length: 13
v_call: TRBV18
j_call: TRBJ2-4

cdr3_aa: ASSQGDSGLAGGHYNEQF
cdr3_length: 18
v_call: TRBV4-2
j_call: TRBJ2-1

cdr3_aa: ASSIVATNTGELF
cdr3_length: 13
v_call: TRBV19
j_call: TRBJ2-2

cdr3_aa: ASSFGTSKYEQY
cdr3_length: 12
v_call: TRBV5-4
j_call: TRBJ2-7

cdr3_aa: ATSRGSGGPGNTIY
cdr3_length: 14
v_call: TRBV15
j_call: TRBJ1-3

cdr3_aa: ASSLDFGSSYNEQF
cdr3_length: 14
v_call: TRBV7-6
j_call: TRBJ2-1

cdr3_aa: ASGFSMQGVLDTGELF
cdr3_length: 16
v_call: TRBV12-5
j_call: TRBJ2-2

cdr3_aa: ASREQGRNTEAF
cdr3_length: 12
v_call: TRBV28
j_call: TRBJ1-1

cdr3_aa: ASSYLSSGAGNEQF
cdr3_length: 14
v_call: TRBV6-5
j_call: TRBJ2-1

cdr3_aa: ASSGQGRYEQY
cdr3_length: 11
v_call: TRBV19
j_call: TRBJ2-7

cdr3_aa: ASSPDSSGNTIY
cdr3_length: 12
v_call: TRBV5-1
j_call: TRBJ1-3

cdr3_aa: ASSSIGQGVDSPLH
cdr3_length: 14
v_call: TRBV18
j_call: TRBJ1-6

cdr3_aa: AWGRGIGYGYT
cdr3_length: 11
v_call: TRBV30
j_call: TRBJ1-2

cdr3_aa: ASTSGGARDNEQF
cdr3_length: 13
v_call: TRBV3-1/TRBV3-2
j_call: TRBJ2-1

cdr3_aa: ASSPLGAVLAGTNNEQF
cdr3_length: 17
v_call: TRBV18
j_call: TRBJ2-1

cdr3_aa: ASSLDRNRGTGELF
cdr3_length: 14
v_call: TRBV7-8
j_call: TRBJ2-2

cdr3_aa: ASSLTTAQETQY
cdr3_length: 12
v_call: TRBV5-1
j_call: TRBJ2-5

cdr3_aa: ASSSPGLRTDTQY
cdr3_length: 13
v_call: TRBV9
j_call: TRBJ2-3

cdr3_aa: ASSYPGQDEKLF
cdr3_length: 12
v_call: TRBV6-6
j_call: TRBJ1-4

cdr3_aa: ASSLEPAGGTDTQY
cdr3_length: 14
v_call: TRBV5-1
j_call: TRBJ2-3

cdr3_aa: ASRQGSSYNSPLH
cdr3_length: 13
v_call: TRBV2
j_call: TRBJ1-6

cdr3_aa: ASSPYGQGAPYGVNQPQH
cdr3_length: 18
v_call: TRBV19
j_call: TRBJ1-5

cdr3_aa: ASSPTGTGGDTGQF
cdr3_length: 14
v_call: TRBV18
j_call: TRBJ2-1

cdr3_aa: AWSNRGRDGYT
cdr3_length: 11
v_call: TRBV30
j_call: TRBJ1-2

cdr3_aa: ASSESGGGYT
cdr3_length: 10
v_call: TRBV10-2
j_call: TRBJ1-2

cdr3_aa: ASSVLAGASDTQY
cdr3_length: 13
v_call: TRBV9
j_call: TRBJ2-3

cdr3_aa: ASRVGGAGEKLF
cdr3_length: 12
v_call: TRBV6-5
j_call: TRBJ1-4

cdr3_aa: ASSHNYEQY
cdr3_length: 9
v_call: TRBV11-3
j_call: TRBJ2-7

cdr3_aa: ASSLVSGPSTDTQY
cdr3_length: 14
v_call: TRBV5-4
j_call: TRBJ2-3

cdr3_aa: ASAPGGSYEQY
cdr3_length: 11
v_call: TRBV18
j_call: TRBJ2-7

cdr3_aa: ASSPGLAQNNEQF
cdr3_length: 13
v_call: TRBV9
j_call: TRBJ2-1

cdr3_aa: ASSPDRGDGYT
cdr3_length: 11
v_call: TRBV18
j_call: TRBJ1-2

cdr3_aa: AWSASGLGSPLH
cdr3_length: 12
v_call: TRBV30
j_call: TRBJ1-6

cdr3_aa: ASSNTGTGGKYSNQPQH
cdr3_length: 17
v_call: TRBV19
j_call: TRBJ1-5

cdr3_aa: ASSTRTAYGYT
cdr3_length: 11
v_call: TRBV5-4
j_call: TRBJ1-2

cdr3_aa: ASSQGQGKASGNTIY
cdr3_length: 15
v_call: TRBV3-1/TRBV3-2
j_call: TRBJ1-3

cdr3_aa: ASSFLGEGDEKLF
cdr3_length: 13
v_call: TRBV7-8
j_call: TRBJ1-4

cdr3_aa: ASSLHNSPLH
cdr3_length: 10
v_call: TRBV21-1
j_call: TRBJ1-6

cdr3_aa: ASSLEAGDYEQY
cdr3_length: 12
v_call: TRBV5-1
j_call: TRBJ2-7

cdr3_aa: ASSYKGATNTDTQY
cdr3_length: 14
v_call: TRBV6-6
j_call: TRBJ2-3

cdr3_aa: AISELFGAVNTEAF
cdr3_length: 14
v_call: TRBV10-3
j_call: TRBJ1-1

cdr3_aa: ASSSRGGLAKDEQF
cdr3_length: 14
v_call: TRBV11-2
j_call: TRBJ2-1